This T cell receptor (beta chain) was recovered during a study of shared clonotypes between healthy human individuals. Generated by immunoSEQ multiplex PCR, the TCRdb table keeps only in-frame clones and is missing some. The sample holds more than 500,000 clones, 95% seen once. Trimming removed 4 bases at V and 4 bases at J, with 15 bases between. This CDR3 is 14 amino acids long. Germline CDR1 is SGHRS and CDR2 is YFSETQ. CD45RO-negative cells were positively selected for CCR7, leaving out terminally differentiated effector memory CD45RA+ cells. Sequenced input: naive CD8+ T cells sorted from blood. The origin of this receptor is a woman younger than 45 in good health. This chain links TRBV5-1 with TRBJ2-7, with no clear D. The CDR3: CASSPGLGEYEQYF. DNA for the CDR3: TGCGCCAGCAGCCCGGGTCTTGGAGAGTACGAGCAGTACTTC.